This T cell receptor beta chain stems from a study of blood T cells in healthy people across ages. Germline CDR1 is MNHEY and CDR2 is SVGAGI. CDR3 length: 14 residues. V shed 2 bases, J shed 4 bases, and the junction held 3 bases outside the gene matches. Primed by a sample-barcoded 5' primer and a J-beta primer mix, a second PCR proceeded for about 6 to 12 cycles. TCRdb fed the 5' RACE reads into MiXCR, producing one record per CDR3 protein. The repertoire includes roughly 1.4 million distinct CDR3 sequences, approximately 59% of them detected once, and over 5% sits in the top ten. The sequenced material came from blood. V is TRBV6-5 and J is TRBJ2-3; 7 bases are a match to TRBD2. The TCR originated in a man aged 18 to 30 in good health. The CDR3 region is CASSYRRGADTQYF. DNA of the CDR3: TGTGCCAGCAGTTACCGTCGGGGGGCAGATACGCAGTATTTT.